This T cell receptor (beta chain) was recorded in a study of identical twins. From the 5' RACE reads, TCRdb called clonotypes with MiXCR, one entry per CDR3 protein. Altogether approximately 150,000 distinct CDR3 sequences are present, around 3.5% being singletons, with the ten largest covering 8% to 8.5%. This CDR3 contains 12 residues. Germline CDR1 ENHRY, CDR2 SYGVKD. The ends were cut back, 3 bases at V and 4 bases at J, with 6 bases in the middle. This clonotype was recorded many times. This receptor was obtained from a man younger than 30 in good health. Sequenced material: memory T cells sorted from blood. The rearrangement links TRBV10-3 to TRBJ1-2; unclear D gene. The DNA of the CDR3 is TGTGCCATCAGTGAATCAGGCTATGGCTACACCTTC. Translated, it gives CAISESGYGYTF.